A single sample gave rise to the 15 T cell receptor beta chains below, sequenced in a study of blood T cell repertoires in COVID-19. TCRdb's table, derived via immunoSEQ multiplex PCR, lists solely in-frame clones and lacks some. The top ten hold approximately 38% of the sample, which has more than 95,000 clones, 81% seen once. Sequenced material: peripheral blood. Receptor source: a man older than 75 with acute or convalescent COVID-19.

This clone was observed a handful of times. This chain joins TRBV27 and TRBJ2-1, with TRBD2 identical over 9 bases. This CDR3 region has 12 residues. J lost 10 bases, V lost 5 bases, and 3 bases had no gene match. CDR1 MNHEY and CDR2 SMNVEV come from the germline V gene (reference sequence). DNA of the CDR3: TGTGCCAGCAGTCTTCTAGCGGGAGAGCAGTTCTTC. Amino acids: CASSLLAGEQFF.

V usage is TRBV18 and J usage is TRBJ1-4; D remains unclear. Germline V gene sequence: CDR1 KGHSH, CDR2 LQKENI. The CDR3 runs to 16 residues. V lost 0 bases to trimming and J lost 7 bases, with 15 bases between them. The CDR3: CASSPPPGSTFEKLFF. The CDR3 nucleotides read TGTGCCAGCTCACCACCTCCGGGGTCAACTTTTGAAAAACTGTTTTTT.

The chain carries TRBV28 and TRBJ1-1, with D maybe TRBD1 (5 bases). Germline V gene lookup returns CDR1 MDHEN and CDR2 SYDVKM. The CDR3 has 11 amino acids. V gave up 10 bases and J gave up 4 bases, with 10 bases separating them. The DNA of the CDR3 is TGTGCCACACTAAGGGGCACTGAAGCTTTCTTT. This sequence encodes CATLRGTEAFF.

In its sample, this clone was seen a few times. The chain joins TRBV29-1 to TRBJ1-2, with D possibly being TRBD1 (5 bases). The ends were cut back, 3 bases at V and 8 bases at J, with 25 bases in the middle. Looked up from germline, CDR1 is SQVTM and CDR2 is ANQGSEA. This CDR3 contains 16 residues. The CDR3 nucleotides read TGCAGCGTTGATCAGCGGGGTTGGGGCTCCGGTGGCGGCTACACCTTC. It is translated as CSVDQRGWGSGGGYTF.

This chain joins TRBV5-1 and TRBJ2-1, with TRBD2 as a possible D gene (6 bases). Germline-derived CDR1 and CDR2 are SGHRS and YFSETQ. This CDR3 has 16 residues. Trimming shortened V by 4 bases and J by 6 bases, and 20 bases separated the two germline ends. Here the CDR3 DNA reads TGCGCCAGCAGCCTTCCGGACCTAGCGTCAAGCAATGAGCAGTTCTTC. Its translation: CASSLPDLASSNEQFF.

The V and J genes are TRBV5-4 and TRBJ2-7; D might be TRBD1 (5 bases). Germline CDR1 reads SGHNT; CDR2 reads YYREEE (reference sequence). This CDR3 is 14 amino acids long. Trimming took off 3 bases at V and 2 bases at J, with 12 bases between the two ends. The CDR3 DNA reads TGTGCCAGCAGCTCCCAGGGTAGGGCCTACGAGCAGTACTTC. Its translation is CASSSQGRAYEQYF.

The CDR3 here is CASSDRGYSNQPQHF. In DNA, the CDR3 is TGTGCCAGCAGTGACAGGGGTTATAGCAATCAGCCCCAGCATTTT. This sequence joins TRBV6-1 and TRBJ1-5; weak D call: TRBD1 (6 bases). The CDR3 runs to 15 residues. Trimming stripped 3 bases from V and 0 bases from J, with 9 bases between. Germline values: CDR1 MNHNS, CDR2 SASEGT.

The J gene is TRBJ1-6, the V gene TRBV27; D is undetermined. V lost 5 bases to trimming and J lost 0 bases, with 11 bases between them. The V gene's germline CDR1 is MNHEY and CDR2 SMNVEV (reference sequence). There are 16 residues in the CDR3. The CDR3 sequence is CASSQDFSSYNSPLHF. CDR3 coding DNA: TGTGCCAGCAGTCAAGACTTCAGCTCCTATAATTCACCCCTCCACTTT.

A remark on this clone: The same CDR3 can be traced to other DNA sequences in this sample. J is TRBJ1-5 and V is TRBV18; 7 bases are shared with TRBD1. The CDR3 is 14 amino acids. V lost 1 base and J lost 4; bases outside the gene matches: 1. Germline values: CDR1 KGHSH, CDR2 LQKENI. As DNA, the CDR3 is TGTGCCAGCTCACCACGACAGGGTAATCAGCCCCAGCATTTT. Its protein is CASSPRQGNQPQHF. Looking up the rest from reference TRBV18 and TRBJ1-5 gives the full variable domain: NAGVMQNPRHLVRRRGQEARLRCSPMKGHSHVYWYRQLPEEGLKFMVYLQKENIIDESGMPKERFSAEFPKEGPSILRIQQVVRGDSAAYFCASSPRQGNQPQHFGDGTRLSIL.

The J gene is TRBJ2-5, the V gene TRBV12-3 or TRBV12-4, with D perhaps TRBD2 (5 bases). The CDR3 is 13 residues long. V was shortened by 6 bases and J by 9 bases, with 17 bases between the two germline ends. This CDR3 is CASSPDPPRAQYF. Here the CDR3 DNA reads TGTGCCAGCAGCCCTGACCCCCCGAGGGCCCAGTACTTC.

V usage is TRBV7-9 and J usage is TRBJ2-5; D possibly corresponds to TRBD2 (5 bases). The CDR3 length is 15 residues. The germline gives CDR1 SEHNR, CDR2 FQNEAQ (reference sequence). Trimming removed 1 base from V and 0 bases from J, with 9 bases in between. CDR3 residues: CASSLGSGYQETQYF. In nucleotides, the CDR3 is TGTGCCAGCAGCTTAGGGTCGGGGTACCAAGAGACCCAGTACTTC.

The chain combines TRBV5-1 with TRBJ1-1; a weak D match, TRBD1 (6 bases). V lost 0 bases, J lost 4 bases, and 13 bases lay in between. The CDR3 has 15 amino acids. The germline V gene has CDR1 SGHRS and CDR2 YFSETQ. This CDR3 reads CASSLVGGGITEAFF. As DNA, the CDR3 is TGCGCCAGCAGCTTGGTTGGGGGCGGAATCACTGAAGCTTTCTTT.

This clone was seen just once. This chain connects TRBV27 to TRBJ1-1; D unresolved. Trimming took 3 bases from V and 8 from J, leaving 13 bases between them. The CDR3 is made up of 13 amino acids. CDR1 MNHEY and CDR2 SMNVEV come from the germline V gene (reference sequence). The CDR3 region is CASSFSWGAEAFF. The DNA for the CDR3 is TGTGCCAGCAGTTTTAGTTGGGGAGCAGAAGCTTTCTTT.

V and J are TRBV7-3 and TRBJ2-7, with 8 bases identical to TRBD2. The CDR3 sequence is 17 residues long. Per germline, CDR1 SGHTA and CDR2 FQGTGA. Losses at the gene ends were 4 bases for V and 0 bases for J; bases not matched to a gene: 11. The CDR3 loop reads CASSSWLAGPSSYEQYF. The CDR3 DNA reads TGTGCCAGCAGCTCTTGGCTAGCGGGCCCGAGCTCCTACGAGCAGTACTTC.

V usage is TRBV28 and J usage is TRBJ1-5; D is perhaps TRBD1 (5 bases). V shed 4 bases and J shed 2 bases, with 12 bases lying between them. In germline, CDR1 is MDHEN, CDR2 SYDVKM. CDR3 size: 15 residues. The CDR3 DNA reads TGTGCCAGCAGTTCAACCAGGGTCGGCAATCAGCCCCAGCATTTT. The encoded protein is CASSSTRVGNQPQHF.